This T cell receptor beta chain is from a study of cytomegalovirus exposure and HLA in healthy donors (dated by TCRdb to 2016 to 2017). The study in broad terms: According to a later analysis, one platform produced both the roughly 110 validation repertoires and the roughly 640 repertoires of the first cohort. The aim of the study was to test whether cataloging public T cell receptors could identify signatures of past pathogen exposure. The study combined high-throughput TCR immunosequencing, statistical association of individual TCRs with disease status, and machine learning to predict cytomegalovirus infection status. Along with the approximately 650-subject first cohort, a separate validation cohort of over a hundred different subjects was used. Overall study outcomes, separate from this receptor: The authors suggested that the approach could potentially be generalized to other disease states and immunological phenotypes. Three of the identified cytomegalovirus-associated TCR beta chains were confirmed in vitro to be specific for cytomegalovirus antigens. A total of around 150 TCR beta chains were listed by the study as associated with cytomegalovirus. Subsequent analysis determined that TCRs grouped into clusters in the first cohort also showed a tendency toward co-occurrence across the roughly 110 validation repertoires, and roughly 95% of cluster scores exceeded 0. Cytomegalovirus status was reported to be diagnosed by the classifier with high specificity and sensitivity in both the original and validation cohorts. A later analysis lacked HLA typing for the validation cohort, so it scored co-occurrence in that cohort across all 110 or so repertoires. Most TCR sequences were observed very rarely across donors, whereas some public TCRs were present in many individuals.

Note on this clone: Its antigen is still unknown. Per-nucleotide qualities are absent, and no much larger clonotype sits a single base away.

Donors formed part of the validation cohort, which comprised 120 subjects and was distinct from the first cohort of over 500 subjects. Via the germline V gene (reference sequence), CDR1 is MNHEY and CDR2 SMNVEV. The CDR3 runs 14 residues from the cysteine to the phenylalanine. Here the CDR3 DNA is all that survives: 42 bases in frame from base 1. Trimming costs V 3 bases and J 2 bases, and their ends lie 10 bases apart. Library creation used the immunoSEQ multiplex PCR assay. The original methods were these. To diagnose cytomegalovirus status from the catalog of TCR beta chain sequences, a statistical classification framework was built. TCRdb holds this immuneACCESS table with in-frame rearrangements only. Some clones are missing; in checked studies, unresolved V genes explain under half, and the rest has no known cause. V and J calls plus clone size are reproduced from that table; the DNA served to infer D and trimming. This sample has about 54,000 clones in its table, and 89% of those were observed once. In total, the top ten clones hold around 9.2% of the sample.

The rearrangement joined TRBV27 to TRBJ1-2, with the D gene too uncertain to name. The source is a woman aged 18-35 years in good health and CMV-seropositive. What was sequenced was PBMCs. The bases read TGTGCCAGCAGTTTTCGGAGCAGAAACTATGGCTACACCTTC. It encodes CASSFRSRNYGYTF.